These T cell receptor beta chains were read from a single sample in a study of blood T cells in healthy people across ages. TCRdb reprocessed the 5' RACE reads with MiXCR, giving one entry per CDR3 protein. This sample yields 1.5 million to 2 million distinct CDR3 sequences, of which about 50% are seen a single time; around 2.1% belongs to the top ten. The sequenced material came from blood. The receptors stem from a woman in her 40s in good health. Each CDR3 is given with its conserved first and last residue. Fields, in order: CDR3 DNA, CDR3 protein, J gene, V gene, D gene, clone size. D genes are given only for firm matches. Size values are once, few and many counts, or a class for expanded clones, and some rows have none.

DNA: TGTGCCAGCAGTCCTACTAGCGGGGGGCGGGGACGGAATGAGCAGTTCTTC; CDR3: CASSPTSGGRGRNEQFF; J: TRBJ2-1; V: TRBV12-3/TRBV12-4; D: TRBD2; size: few
DNA: TGTGCCAGCAGTTACTCGCTCCTAGCTACTGACTATGGCTACACCTTC; CDR3: CASSYSLLATDYGYTF; J: TRBJ1-2; V: TRBV6-5; D: NA; size: NA
DNA: TGTGCCAGCAGTCCTAGTGGGACAGGGGAACCGCAGTACTTC; CDR3: CASSPSGTGEPQYF; J: TRBJ2-5; V: TRBV27; D: TRBD1; size: NA
DNA: TGTGCCATCAGTGAGTTGGGCCCGATCACGTCGGGGTCTGGGGCCAACGTCCTGACTTTC; CDR3: CAISELGPITSGSGANVLTF; J: TRBJ2-6; V: TRBV10-3; D: NA; size: NA
DNA: TGTGCCAGCAGTAATGCCGGGACAGGGTACAATGAGCAGTTCTTC; CDR3: CASSNAGTGYNEQFF; J: TRBJ2-1; V: TRBV28; D: TRBD1; size: NA
DNA: TGTGCCAGCACCGGGGGACTGACTAACTATGGCTACACCTTC; CDR3: CASTGGLTNYGYTF; J: TRBJ1-2; V: TRBV28; D: NA; size: NA
DNA: TGTGCCAGCTCACCAACGAGTTTTGGAGACCAAGGCTACACCTTC; CDR3: CASSPTSFGDQGYTF; J: TRBJ1-2; V: TRBV18; D: NA; size: NA
DNA: TGCAGTGCCACCGGGACTAGCGGGGGCCACGAGCAGTACTTC; CDR3: CSATGTSGGHEQYF; J: TRBJ2-7; V: TRBV20-1; D: TRBD2; size: NA
DNA: TGTGCCAGCAGCACTCGCGGACAGGGTGGGACTGGGGCCAACGTCCTGACTTTC; CDR3: CASSTRGQGGTGANVLTF; J: TRBJ2-6; V: TRBV7-9; D: TRBD1; size: NA
DNA: TGCGCCAGCAGCCAAGGATCATCCCCCGGACCCCTCCACTTT; CDR3: CASSQGSSPGPLHF; J: TRBJ1-6; V: TRBV4-3; D: NA; size: NA
DNA: TGCAGTGCTAGGGGCTACAATGAGCAGTACTTC; CDR3: CSARGYNEQYF; J: TRBJ2-5; V: TRBV20-1; D: NA; size: few
DNA: TGTGCCAGCAGCGTAAATTGGGGCGGAGAGACCCAGTACTTC; CDR3: CASSVNWGGETQYF; J: TRBJ2-5; V: TRBV9; D: NA; size: few
DNA: TGCGCCAGCAGCCAAGAAGAAGGGGGCGCTGGGGCCAACGTCCTGACTTTC; CDR3: CASSQEEGGAGANVLTF; J: TRBJ2-6; V: TRBV4-1; D: TRBD1; size: few
DNA: TGCAGTGCCAAACAGACAGTCGGCCAAGAGACCCAGTACTTC; CDR3: CSAKQTVGQETQYF; J: TRBJ2-5; V: TRBV20-1; D: NA; size: NA
DNA: TGTGCCAGCAGACCGTCGGGACAGCAAGAGACCCAGTACTTC; CDR3: CASRPSGQQETQYF; J: TRBJ2-5; V: TRBV6-6; D: TRBD1; size: few
DNA: TGTGCCAGCAAAGGGAGCGGGACTAGAACAGATACGCAGTATTTT; CDR3: CASKGSGTRTDTQYF; J: TRBJ2-3; V: TRBV6-2/TRBV6-3; D: TRBD2; size: NA